A single sample gave rise to the 14 T cell receptor beta chains below, sequenced in a study of type 1 and type 2 diabetes patients. Amplification started from genomic DNA. A primer set of 30 forward and 13 reverse primers amplified the CDR3. MiXCR was run by TCRdb on the multiplex PCR reads, yielding one entry per CDR3 protein. The sample consists of about 290,000 distinct CDR3 sequences, around 47% of them appearing once. Material: peripheral blood mononuclear cells (PBMCs). These receptors all stem from a man aged 18 to 30 with type 2 diabetes.

With respect to this clonotype: At one end, the junction sequence differs from germline, possibly due to a read error. The chain is built from TRBV18 and TRBJ2-7; 7 nucleotides align to TRBD2. The CDR3 sequence is 17 residues long. In germline, CDR1 is KGHSH, CDR2 LQKENI. CDR3 residues: CTSSPRAGRRRWDEQYF. The CDR3 DNA follows: TGTACCAGCTCACCAAGGGCCGGGAGGAGGAGGTGGGACGAGCAGTACTTC.

The chain is built from TRBV15 and TRBJ1-4; the match to TRBD1 covers 10 bases. The length of the CDR3 is 17 residues. After removal of 5 bases from V and 10 bases from J, the junction contained 16 bases not matched to a gene. Germline CDR1 is LNHNV and CDR2 is YYDKDF (reference sequence). For the CDR3, the DNA is TGTGCCACCAGCGGGGCCGGGACAGGGGAATCAGGTCGAAAACTGTTTTTT. It encodes CATSGAGTGESGRKLFF.

This clonotype was recorded only once. A much larger clone differs from this one at a single base, so this may be a read error. The gene calls are TRBV5-1 and TRBJ1-1; possible D gene TRBD1, 5 bases. There are 13 residues in the CDR3. CDR1 is SGHRS and CDR2 is YFSETQ in the germline V gene. This CDR3 reads CASGLVGATEAFF. The CDR3, as DNA: TGCGCCAGCGGCTTGGTCGGGGCGACTGAAGCTTTCTTT.

This sequence joins TRBV14 and TRBJ1-2, with no clear D. The CDR3 covers 13 residues. V lost 0 bases, J lost 8 bases, and 10 bases lay in between. CDR1 SGHDN and CDR2 FVKESK come from the germline V gene. The CDR3 DNA reads TGTGCCAGCAGCCAAGAAAGACCAGGCGGCTACACCTTC. The encoded protein is CASSQERPGGYTF.

The chain has TRBV19 and TRBJ2-5; D perhaps matches TRBD1 (6 bases). CDR1 is LNHDA and CDR2 is SQIVND in the germline V gene (reference sequence). The length of the CDR3 is 14 residues. V lost 2 bases and J lost 5, with 12 bases in between. Here the CDR3 DNA reads TGTGCCAGTAGTATAACAGGGTATGAGGAGACCCAGTACTTC. Its protein product is CASSITGYEETQYF.

The rearrangement links TRBV25-1 to TRBJ2-7; D is possibly TRBD1 or TRBD2 (6 bases each). From germline, CDR1 is MGHDK and CDR2 SYGVNS. V lost 10 bases to trimming and J lost 4 bases, with 17 bases between them. CDR3 size: 13 residues. The DNA of the CDR3 is TGTGCCACGGGGGCCTCGGGTCCTTACGAGCAGTACTTC. Its translation is CATGASGPYEQYF.

Comments on this clonotype: Its ends do not fully match the called genes, so a read error is possible. The V gene is TRBV7-2, the J gene TRBJ2-5, with a possible D match to TRBD2 (5 bases). The germline gives CDR1 SGHTA, CDR2 FQGNSA. This CDR3 has 15 residues. The CDR3 here is CASSQDLDSGETQYF. The DNA for the CDR3 is TGCGCCAGCAGCCAAGACCTTGACTCGGGGGAGACCCAGTACTTC. Combining the CDR3 with reference TRBV7-2 and TRBJ2-5 gives the whole variable domain GAGVSQSPSNKVTEKGKDVELRCDPISGHTALYWYRQSLGQGLEFLIYFQGNSAPDKSGLPSDRFSAERTGGSVSTLTIQRTQQEDSAVYLCASSQDLDSGETQYFGPGTRLLVL.

This clonotype was observed a handful of times. This rearrangement joins TRBV2 to TRBJ2-1; D may be TRBD2 (6 bases). V was cut by 6 bases and J by 7 bases, with 16 bases left in between. CDR1 is SNHLY and CDR2 is FYNNEI in the germline V gene. There are 14 residues in the CDR3. The CDR3, as DNA: TGTGCCAGCAGCTTCGGCGGGGATCGGAATGAGCAGTTCTTC. Amino acid sequence: CASSFGGDRNEQFF.

This clonotype was seen a few times. CDR3 bases: TGTGCCAGCAGCCCAGCCGGTCGACCTAGCTCTGGGGCCAACGTCCTGACTTTC. This codes for CASSPAGRPSSGANVLTF. This chain connects TRBV7-2 to TRBJ2-6; D remains unclear. V was clipped by 5 bases and J by 0 bases, with 17 bases between them. Germline V gene sequence: CDR1 SGHTA, CDR2 FQGNSA. The CDR3 spans 18 residues.

This clonotype came up a few times. The V gene is TRBV19, the J gene TRBJ2-7; possibly TRBD1 for D (5 bases). Trimming left V 6 bases short and J 5 bases short, with 11 bases between. Germline V gene lookup returns CDR1 LNHDA and CDR2 SQIVND (reference sequence). The CDR3 totals 12 residues. The CDR3: CASRGVTDEQYF. CDR3 coding DNA: TGTGCCAGTAGAGGGGTTACCGACGAGCAGTACTTC.

The rearrangement links TRBV28 to TRBJ1-6; D is unclear. Germline V CDR1 and CDR2: MDHEN, SYDVKM. The CDR3 length is 14 residues. The V end was cut by 7 bases, the J end by 9 bases, with 16 bases between. The CDR3 region has the DNA TGTGCCAGCACACCTCTGGCTAATGGTTCACCCCTCCACTTT. Translating gives CASTPLANGSPLHF.

The chain carries TRBV29-1 and TRBJ2-1; D gene unclear. From germline, CDR1 is SQVTM and CDR2 ANQGSEA. The CDR3 spans 13 residues. The V end was cut by 0 bases, the J end by 7 bases, with 10 bases between. DNA of the CDR3: TGCAGCGTTGAAGAAAGTAGTAGGAATGAGCAGTTCTTC. Amino acids: CSVEESSRNEQFF.

The chain is built from TRBV24-1 and TRBJ1-2; TRBD1 is a possible D gene (6 bases). Trimming shortened V by 3 bases and J by 1 base, and 8 bases separated the two germline ends. The CDR3 covers 14 residues. CDR1 is KGHDR, CDR2 SFDVKD, per germline. The CDR3 nucleotides are TGTGCCACCAGTGATAGGGGGATTAACTATGGCTACACCTTC. It yields the protein CATSDRGINYGYTF.

This clonotype was detected only once. The genes are TRBV28 and TRBJ2-7, with D hard to call. Trimming removed 3 bases at V and 10 bases at J, with 10 bases between. The germline V gene has CDR1 MDHEN and CDR2 SYDVKM. This CDR3 is 11 amino acids long. CDR3 residues: CASSFSPFQYF. The CDR3 bases are TGTGCCAGCAGTTTTAGCCCTTTTCAGTACTTC.